Following are 24 T cell receptor beta chains from one sample sequenced in a study of shared clonotypes between healthy human individuals. CD8 cells regarded as naive lacked CD45RO, were positively chosen for CCR7, and omitted terminally differentiated effector memory CD45RA+ cells. Profiling relied on immunoSEQ multiplex PCR, and the TCRdb table lists in-frame clones only, not all of them. This sample has over 2 million clones, with roughly 95% found just once. Source material: naive CD8+ T cells sorted from blood. These receptors were taken from a man aged 18-30 years in good health.

The chain recombines TRBV7-8 with TRBJ2-7; TRBD2 aligns across 9 bases. Germline V gives CDR1 SGHVS, CDR2 FQNEAQ. The CDR3 runs to 16 residues. V gave up 1 base and J gave up 2 bases; unmatched junction bases: 6. DNA of the CDR3: TGTGCCAGCAGCTTAGACAGGGCTAGCGGGACCTACGAGCAGTACTTC. It is translated as CASSLDRASGTYEQYF.

This chain uses TRBV4-3 with TRBJ2-7, with D possibly called TRBD1 or TRBD2 (5 bases each). V was trimmed by 0 bases and J by 0 bases, leaving 15 bases between them. Germline assignment: CDR1 LGHNA and CDR2 YSLEER. The CDR3 is 17 residues long. As DNA, the CDR3 is TGCGCCAGCAGCCAAGACGTCACCTGGGGGTTCTCCTACGAGCAGTACTTC. Translating gives CASSQDVTWGFSYEQYF.

The rearrangement joins TRBV7-9 to TRBJ2-3; D might be TRBD2 (7 bases). CDR1 is SEHNR and CDR2 is FQNEAQ in the germline V gene (reference sequence). Trimming shortened V by 1 base and J by 1 base, and 12 bases separated the two germline ends. The CDR3 sequence is 16 residues long. CDR3 nucleotides: TGTGCCAGCAGCTTAGGGCCGGGGGGCGGCACAGATACGCAGTATTTT. Its protein is CASSLGPGGGTDTQYF. Complete variable domain (other parts from reference TRBV7-9 and TRBJ2-3): DTGVSQNPRHKITKRGQNVTFRCDPISEHNRLYWYRQTLGQGPEFLTYFQNEAQLEKSRLLSDRFSAERPKGSFSTLEIQRTEQGDSAMYLCASSLGPGGGTDTQYFGPGTRLTVL.

This chain joins TRBV5-6 and TRBJ2-7; maybe TRBD2 (6 bases). Germline V gives CDR1 SGHDT, CDR2 YYEEEE. The CDR3 contains 16 residues. The V gene lost 3 bases and the J gene lost 3 bases, with 19 bases spanning the gap. The CDR3 coding sequence is TGTGCCAGCAGCTCAGTCGTGGGGACTGGATTCTACGAGCAGTACTTC. Protein product: CASSSVVGTGFYEQYF.

For this clone: The junction departs from the called germline gene at one end, perhaps through a read error. The rearrangement links TRBV7-9 to TRBJ2-1; 11 nucleotides line up with TRBD2. The CDR3 has 19 residues. Looked up from germline, CDR1 is SEHNR and CDR2 is FQNEAQ (reference sequence). The CDR3 loop reads CASSLGASTPSGRTNEQFF. Here the CDR3 DNA reads TGTGCCAGCAGTTTAGGAGCTAGTACGCCTAGCGGGAGGACCAATGAGCAGTTCTTC.

The rearrangement uses TRBV5-1 and TRBJ1-6; 11 bases match TRBD1. The J segment lost 8 bases and the V segment lost 4 bases, leaving 2 bases of the junction unmatched. Germline V gene sequence: CDR1 SGHRS, CDR2 YFSETQ. The CDR3 runs to 14 residues. The CDR3 bases are TGCGCCAGCAGCCCGGGACAGGGGGATTCACCCCTCCACTTT. Its protein is CASSPGQGDSPLHF.

V and J are TRBV27 and TRBJ1-1, with D perhaps matching TRBD1 (6 bases). Germline V gives CDR1 MNHEY, CDR2 SMNVEV (reference sequence). The CDR3 contains 17 residues. Trimming took off 4 bases at V and 1 base at J, with 19 bases between the two ends. This CDR3 is CASSSLQVQGTNTEAFF. The CDR3 coding sequence is TGTGCCAGCAGTTCCCTTCAGGTGCAGGGGACGAACACTGAAGCTTTCTTT.

This sequence joins TRBV27 and TRBJ2-4, with 8 positions matching TRBD1. The length of the CDR3 is 14 residues. Germline CDR1 MNHEY, CDR2 SMNVEV (reference sequence). V shed 5 bases, J shed 8 bases, and the junction held 8 bases outside the gene matches. CDR3: CASSLLGQGYIQYF. CDR3 in DNA: TGTGCCAGCAGTCTCCTAGGACAGGGCTACATTCAGTACTTC.

The chain is built from TRBV5-6 and TRBJ2-7; D uncertain. CDR1 SGHDT and CDR2 YYEEEE come from the germline V gene. The CDR3 totals 12 residues. V dropped 7 bases and J dropped 5 bases, with 13 bases sitting between them. The CDR3 DNA reads as TGTGCCAGCTTCCGGGCGGCTGACGAGCAGTACTTC. Translated, it gives CASFRAADEQYF.

CDR3 nucleotide sequence: TGTGCCAGCAGCTTAGCGCGTGGTCAGGGGGCCTACGAGCAGTACTTC. Translation: CASSLARGQGAYEQYF. This sequence joins TRBV7-8 and TRBJ2-7; TRBD1 aligns across 7 bases. The CDR3 runs to 16 residues. Germline assignment: CDR1 SGHVS and CDR2 FQNEAQ. V was pared by 0 bases and J by 2 bases, with 7 bases of the junction left unmatched.

The chain has TRBV30 and TRBJ2-5, with D possibly being TRBD2 (7 bases). The CDR3 covers 14 residues. Germline V gives CDR1 GTSNPN, CDR2 SVGIG (reference sequence). V lost 1 base and J 9 bases, leaving 18 bases between the germline ends. Here the CDR3 DNA reads TGTGCCTGGAGTGGGGGGGGCCCCAATTGGCCCCAGTACTTC. It yields the protein CAWSGGGPNWPQYF.

V and J are TRBV7-6 and TRBJ2-7; possible D gene TRBD2, 6 bases. Germline V gene data show CDR1 as SGHVS and CDR2 as FNYEAQ. Trimming left V 4 bases short and J 7 bases short, with 14 bases between. The CDR3 has 13 residues. The CDR3: CASSWGEANEQYF. The CDR3 nucleotides read TGTGCCAGCAGCTGGGGGGAAGCGAATGAGCAGTACTTC.

With regard to this clone: Other nucleotide sequences from this sample produce the same CDR3. This chain links TRBV29-1 with TRBJ2-5; D remains unclear. The CDR3 contains 10 residues. The germline V gene has CDR1 SQVTM and CDR2 ANQGSEA. The ends were cut back, 2 bases at V and 4 bases at J, with 2 bases in the middle. In nucleotides, the CDR3 is TGCAGCGTTGAACGAGAGACCCAGTACTTC. This sequence encodes CSVERETQYF.

The chain uses TRBV21-1 and TRBJ1-1. TRBV21-1 is a listed pseudogene. There are 15 residues in the CDR3. For the CDR3, the DNA is TGTGCCAGCAGCAAAGTAGGAGGGCCTAACACTGAAGCTTTCTTT. The encoded protein is CASSKVGGPNTEAFF.

In the case of this clone: Other DNA sequences in the same sample also yield this CDR3. This sequence joins TRBV30 and TRBJ2-5; 10 nucleotides line up with TRBD1. The last part of the DNA fits TRBJ2-7 better; the J call may be wrong. This CDR3 comprises 14 residues. Germline CDR1 is GTSNPN and CDR2 is SVGIG (reference sequence). DNA of the CDR3: TGTGCCTGGAGCGTCGGGACAGGGGCCTACGAGCAGTACTTC. Amino acids: CAWSVGTGAYEQYF.

The count of this clone is one. The chain couples TRBV10-3 to TRBJ1-2; D unresolved. This CDR3 spans 14 amino acids. Per germline, CDR1 ENHRY and CDR2 SYGVKD. V was cut by 0 bases and J by 5 bases, with 10 bases left in between. CDR3 bases: TGTGCCATCAGTGAGTCGACCGATGAATATGGCTACACCTTC. As protein: CAISESTDEYGYTF.

This rearrangement joins TRBV5-4 to TRBJ1-2, with D perhaps TRBD1 (6 bases). CDR1 and CDR2 from the germline V gene are SGHNT and YYREEE (reference sequence). The V gene lost 2 bases and the J gene lost 5 bases, with 13 bases spanning the gap. The CDR3 has 14 amino acids. CDR3 amino acids: CASSLRGAGYGYTF. The CDR3 DNA reads as TGTGCCAGCAGCTTACGGGGGGCAGGTTATGGCTACACCTTC.

This sequence joins TRBV19 and TRBJ2-7; TRBD1 aligns across 8 bases. Trimming took 3 bases from V and 6 from J; bases not matched to a gene: 7. The CDR3 consists of 14 residues. CDR1 LNHDA and CDR2 SQIVND come from the germline V gene (reference sequence). The CDR3 DNA sequence: TGTGCCAGTAGTATTATGGGACAGGATACCGAGCAGTACTTC. Translating it yields CASSIMGQDTEQYF.

The chain employs TRBV27 and TRBJ2-2, with TRBD1 matching over 8 bases. Trimming cost V 4 bases and J 3 bases; bases outside gene matches: 7. Per the germline V gene, CDR1 is MNHEY and CDR2 is SMNVEV (reference sequence). The CDR3 is 16 amino acids. The CDR3 loop is CASSWTGRPDTGELFF. CDR3 DNA: TGTGCCAGCAGTTGGACAGGGCGGCCGGACACCGGGGAGCTGTTTTTT.

This clone was found once. The chain recombines TRBV28 with TRBJ2-4; TRBD1 or TRBD2 may be the D gene (6 bases each). Between the trimmed V and J ends, which lost 3 bases and 1 base, there was a span of 13 bases. CDR1 and CDR2 (germline): MDHEN, SYDVKM. The CDR3 is 16 amino acids. CDR3 in DNA: TGTGCCAGCAGTTTGAGGGGGGAATCTGCCAAAAACATTCAGTACTTC. Amino acid sequence: CASSLRGESAKNIQYF.

The rearrangement links TRBV4-2 to TRBJ2-2; 9 nucleotides line up with TRBD2. CDR1 is LGHNA and CDR2 is YNFKEQ in the germline V gene. V lost 4 bases to trimming and J lost 0 bases; unmatched junction nucleotides: 6. The CDR3 has 17 residues. The CDR3 reads CASSPLLAGANTGELFF. CDR3 coding DNA: TGTGCCAGCAGCCCCCTGTTAGCGGGGGCGAACACCGGGGAGCTGTTTTTT.

The chain is built from TRBV19 and TRBJ1-5; 7 nucleotides match TRBD1. The germline CDR1 and CDR2 sequences are LNHDA and SQIVND (reference sequence). J lost 0 bases, V lost 7 bases, and 21 bases had no gene match. The length of the CDR3 is 20 residues. The CDR3 loop is CASTDPVPGTEAYSNQPQHF. In DNA, the CDR3 is TGTGCCAGTACCGATCCCGTACCCGGGACAGAAGCATATAGCAATCAGCCCCAGCATTTT.

This chain connects TRBV7-9 to TRBJ1-1; TRBD1 might be the D (6 bases). CDR1 is SEHNR and CDR2 is FQNEAQ in the germline V gene (reference sequence). Trimming stripped 7 bases from V and 4 bases from J, with 22 bases between. The CDR3 runs 16 residues. This chain's CDR3 is CASTFRGGFMGTEAFF. The CDR3 region has the DNA TGTGCCAGCACCTTCAGAGGGGGATTCATGGGCACTGAAGCTTTCTTT.

The sample holds one count of this clone. V usage is TRBV15 and J usage is TRBJ1-4; 9 nucleotides match TRBD1. The CDR3 loop spans 19 amino acids. Germline lookup yields CDR1 LNHNV and CDR2 YYDKDF (reference sequence). V lost 5 bases to trimming and J lost 7 bases; unmatched junction nucleotides: 20. The DNA for the CDR3 is TGTGCCACCAGCGGGGCCGGGACAGGGTTATATAGACGTGGTGAAAAACTGTTTTTT. This gives the protein CATSGAGTGLYRRGEKLFF.